These T cell receptor beta chains were read from a single sample in a study of CD8 T cell repertoires and HIV-1 epitope variants. Some clones are missing from TCRdb's copy, which holds only in-frame ones; the method was immunoSEQ multiplex PCR. The table records about 5,300 clones, approximately 70% of them present only once. Their antigens are not known. Sequencing used cultured CD8+ T cells derived from PBMCs. Source of these receptors: a male donor with HIV. Both conserved end residues are part of each CDR3. The D gene is left open where the match is weak. Size is omitted from some rows. Given values are once, few, many or a class for expanded clones.

v_gene	d_gene	j_gene	abundance	CDR3aa	CDR3nt
TRBV27	NA	TRBJ1-1	few	CASSLSQGIPTEAFF	TGTGCCAGCAGTTTATCTCAGGGCATTCCCACTGAAGCTTTCTTT
TRBV4-3	NA	TRBJ2-1	once	CASSQGRPVVPLYRQFF	TGCGCCAGCAGCCAAGGCCGGCCGGTAGTCCCGCTATACAGGCAGTTCTTC
TRBV6-5	TRBD2	TRBJ2-1	few	CASSYSPSGSHNEQFF	TGTGCCAGCAGTTACTCTCCTAGCGGGAGCCACAATGAGCAGTTCTTC
TRBV15	TRBD1	TRBJ1-5	once	CATSRDFPSGTELNQPQHF	TGTGCCACCAGCAGAGATTTTCCCTCCGGGACAGAGTTAAATCAGCCCCAGCATTTT
TRBV28	NA	TRBJ1-1	NA	CASGGEWAGTEAFF	TGTGCCAGCGGTGGGGAGTGGGCAGGAACTGAAGCTTTCTTT
TRBV28	TRBD2	TRBJ2-3	NA	CASSLGGVFADTQYF	TGTGCCAGCAGTTTGGGGGGGGTATTTGCAGATACGCAGTATTTT
TRBV7-3	TRBD1	TRBJ2-2	NA	CASSSPVQGAANTGELFF	TGTGCCAGCTCAAGTCCGGTACAGGGGGCAGCGAACACCGGGGAGCTGTTTTTT
TRBV7-8	TRBD1	TRBJ2-2	NA	CASSLGTGLTGELFF	TGTGCCAGCAGCTTGGGGACAGGGCTCACCGGGGAGCTGTTTTTT
TRBV5-4	NA	TRBJ2-2	few	CASSLVVGGSPGELFF	TGTGCCAGCAGCTTGGTAGTGGGGGGCTCCCCCGGGGAGCTGTTTTTT
TRBV5-8	NA	TRBJ2-1	NA	CASSFPNEQFF	TGTGCCAGCAGCTTCCCGAATGAGCAGTTCTTC
TRBV5-8	TRBD2	TRBJ2-3	NA	CASSPTSGVATDTQYF	TGTGCCAGCAGCCCTACTAGCGGGGTCGCCACAGATACGCAGTATTTT
TRBV18	TRBD1	TRBJ1-2	NA	CASSHITLRDREDGYTF	TGTGCCAGCTCGCACATCACACTAAGGGACAGGGAAGATGGCTACACCTTC
TRBV11-2	NA	TRBJ1-1	once	CASSLVKGHTEAFF	TGTGCCAGCAGCTTAGTGAAGGGGCACACTGAAGCTTTCTTT
TRBV6-1	TRBD1	TRBJ2-7	few	CASSGTGYEQYF	TGTGCCAGCAGCGGGACAGGCTACGAGCAGTACTTC
TRBV30	NA	TRBJ2-1	NA	CAWRADGSSYNEQFF	TGTGCCTGGAGGGCGGACGGAAGCTCCTACAATGAGCAGTTCTTC
TRBV7-9	TRBD1	TRBJ2-7	NA	CASSFGQGDYEQYF	TGTGCCAGCAGCTTCGGACAGGGGGACTACGAGCAGTACTTC
TRBV27	NA	TRBJ2-3	NA	CASSFTRGRTDTQYF	TGTGCCAGCAGTTTTACCAGGGGAAGGACAGATACGCAGTATTTT
TRBV28	TRBD1	TRBJ1-4	NA	CASSPELDRVHNEKLFF	TGTGCCAGCAGCCCCGAACTCGACAGGGTTCATAATGAAAAACTGTTTTTT
TRBV6-5	NA	TRBJ2-7	NA	CASSDQGRFEQYF	TGTGCCAGCAGTGATCAAGGAAGATTCGAGCAGTACTTC
TRBV27	NA	TRBJ2-7	NA	CASTPGGDSNYEQYF	TGTGCCAGCACTCCTGGGGGGGACAGCAACTACGAGCAGTACTTC